This TCR beta chain was sequenced for a study of T cells after yellow fever vaccination. Regarding the study as a whole: CD4 and CD8 compartments shared a small share of clonotypes.

MiXCR, run by TCRdb on the 5' RACE reads, gives a single entry per CDR3 protein. The sample lists some 250,000 distinct CDR3 sequences, 6.9% seen once, with approximately 0.85% in the top ten. This clonotype was observed a handful of times. What it recognizes is unknown. This sample comprised CD4+ T cells sorted from PBMCs, obtained 15 days after the yellow fever booster vaccination. The clonotype was recovered from a young man who received the YFV17D yellow fever vaccine.

The CDR3 DNA sequence: TGCGCCAGCAGCCAAGATAGGGGTGGTTTGGGGTACAATGAGCAGTTCTTC. Translated, it gives CASSQDRGGLGYNEQFF. The chain uses TRBV4-3 and TRBJ2-1; a possible D gene is TRBD1 (5 bases). The CDR3 runs to 17 residues. Germline V gives CDR1 LGHNA, CDR2 YSLEER. V lost 0 bases and J lost 4, with 16 bases in between.